This TCR beta chain was observed in a study of T cell clones after liver transplantation. Study context: TCRbeta sequencing after a pre-transplant mixed lymphocyte reaction identified graft-donor-reactive clones, later tracked in post-transplant blood.

CD3+CD4+ and CD3+CD8+ cells were FACS-sorted from thawed unstimulated PBMCs. V was clipped by 9 bases and J by 9 bases, with 21 bases between them. CDR1 and CDR2 from the germline V gene are LNHDA and SQIVND (reference sequence). There are 14 residues in the CDR3. The method was immunoSEQ multiplex PCR; TCRdb's version includes in-frame clones alone and lacks a portion of them. The sample carries over 50,000 clones, approximately 84% recorded once. Sequencing was performed on CD4+ T cells from blood, taken before liver transplant. This receptor was taken from a human donor who received a liver transplant. The rearrangement uses TRBV19 and TRBJ2-1; D remains unclear. CDR3 nucleotides: TGTGCCAGCCTCCCCGGAAGGGCCGGCACTGAGCAGTTCTTC. This codes for CASLPGRAGTEQFF.